The clone carrying this T cell receptor beta chain was seen just once. The data stem from a study of T cell changes during pregnancy in multiple sclerosis. Assay used: immunoSEQ multiplex PCR; TCRdb lists only in-frame clones, some missing. The table has nearly 110,000 clones, around 93% seen once. This receptor was obtained from a female donor with multiple sclerosis, enrolled in a pregnancy study. This specimen consisted of peripheral blood, obtained after pregnancy.

The CDR3 DNA reads TGCGCCAGCAGCGCCGGGACAGCTAATCAGCCCCAGCATTTT. Amino acid sequence: CASSAGTANQPQHF. The chain uses TRBV5-1 and TRBJ1-5, with 7 bases identical to TRBD1. The CDR3 covers 14 residues. Looked up from germline, CDR1 is SGHRS and CDR2 is YFSETQ. J gave up 4 bases and V 4 bases, and 5 bases lay outside the gene matches.